This T cell receptor (beta chain) was sequenced in a study of CD8 T cells in Susac syndrome (dated by TCRdb to the late 2010s). At the level of the whole study: Whether CD8+ T cell activation and differentiation in Susac syndrome was antigen driven was tested using repertoire sequencing. The study compared CD8+ T cell repertoire clonality among about a dozen healthy donors, around 14 Susac syndrome patients and some 16 multiple sclerosis patients.

Comments on this clonotype: The antigen it binds to is not known. The record has no base qualities; no much larger clone is one base away.

Including cysteine and phenylalanine, the CDR3 has 13 amino acids. Only CDR3 DNA remains: 39 bases, in frame from the first base. As encoded in the germline V gene, CDR1 is SQVTM while CDR2 is ANQGSEA. Trimming at the junction amounts to 2 bases on V and 2 bases on J, and the germline ends lie 9 bases apart. Peripheral blood CD8+ and CD4+ T cells from healthy donors, Susac syndrome patients and multiple sclerosis patients were profiled using high-throughput TCR beta sequencing. The multiple sclerosis controls were treatment-naive patients who had stable or active relapsing-remitting disease and met the revised McDonald criteria. Bulk CD8+ and CD4+ T cells were purified by magnetic negative isolation, whereas CD8+ TEMRA cells were enriched by FACS. Blood was drawn into EDTA tubes, processed within 24 hours, and PBMCs were isolated by density gradient centrifugation. PBMCs intended for TCR sequencing were cryopreserved in liquid nitrogen and were subsequently thawed in a 37 degrees C water bath. Purity of sorted or isolated CD4+, CD8+ and CD8+ TEMRA cells was at least 90%.

RNA was extracted with the RNeasy kit and 0.5 to 1 ug was reverse transcribed using random hexamers. The immunoSEQ multiplex PCR assay, covering 54 Vbeta and 13 Jbeta segments, was used to amplify TCR beta CDR3 regions. Bias from PCR amplification was corrected by using a synthetic template baseline for primer optimization and for computational correction. Per the source publication's procedure: Reads were annotated to V, D and J genes according to IMGT and were analyzed with immunoSEQ Analyzer, with only productive sequences retained. Clonality was computed as one minus Shannon entropy normalized by log2 of the number of productive unique sequences. Public and private clones were assessed among the 100 most prevalent clones of each patient and control. Susac-specific clones were defined as absent from healthy and MS cohorts, 850 to 1,300 published viral clones and other ImmuneACCESS disease sequences. TCRdb ran its own pipeline on the public reads, namely fastp trimming at Q25 and MiXCR clone calling, and kept in-frame beta chains. Each entry merges the rows of one CDR3 protein and shows their most common DNA and genes. The V and J calls follow TCRdb's processing rather than the paper's. Counted in this sample were tens of thousands of distinct CDR3 sequences; about 95% of them appeared once. Of the sample, about 0.4% is held by the ten largest clones.

General study outcomes and caveats: The study acknowledged that relatively few individuals were included in the TCR sequencing and HLA analysis.

Sequenced material: CD8+ T cells from PBMCs. The chain was built from TRBV29-1 and TRBJ1-2; too little of a D gene remains to name it. This receptor was taken from a human donor with multiple sclerosis. The nucleotide sequence is given as TGCAGCGTTGAAACCGGGCTCAACTATGGCTACACCTTC. Translated, this is CSVETGLNYGYTF.